This record covers a single T cell receptor beta chain. This specimen belongs to a study of T cell responses to AZD1222 COVID-19 vaccine. The length of the CDR3 is 15 residues. Germline CDR1 and CDR2: MNHEY and SVGAGI. Trimming removed 2 bases at V and 8 bases at J, with 15 bases between. Some clones are missing from TCRdb's copy, which holds only in-frame ones; the method was immunoSEQ multiplex PCR. The table lists roughly 160,000 clones, 94% of them singletons. The sequenced sample was peripheral blood, obtained on day 0 of AZD1222 vaccination. The receptor comes from an adult in good health. This rearrangement joins TRBV6-5 to TRBJ1-4; D gene ambiguous. The CDR3 spells CASSYDLLRTEKLFF. CDR3 nucleotide sequence: TGTGCCAGCAGTTACGATCTTCTAAGGACGGAAAAACTGTTTTTT.